This T cell receptor (beta chain) was captured in a study of blood T cell repertoires in COVID-19. The sample holds a few counts of this clone. The ends lost 4 bases at V and 3 bases at J; junction bases unmatched: 8. This CDR3 is built from 16 residues. Germline V gene sequence: CDR1 MGHRA, CDR2 YSYEKL. The protocol was immunoSEQ multiplex PCR, while the TCRdb copy is restricted to in-frame clones and leaves out a portion. Here the sample spans 200,000 to 300,000 clones, less than 90% being singletons. The V call is TRBV4-1, the J call TRBJ1-2, with 10 bases lining up with TRBD1. The origin of this receptor is a man younger than 45 with active or convalescent COVID-19. The sequencing input was peripheral blood. CDR3 in amino acids: CASSRDRDRGYYGYTF. The CDR3 bases are TGCGCCAGCAGCCGAGACCGGGACAGGGGTTACTATGGCTACACCTTC.